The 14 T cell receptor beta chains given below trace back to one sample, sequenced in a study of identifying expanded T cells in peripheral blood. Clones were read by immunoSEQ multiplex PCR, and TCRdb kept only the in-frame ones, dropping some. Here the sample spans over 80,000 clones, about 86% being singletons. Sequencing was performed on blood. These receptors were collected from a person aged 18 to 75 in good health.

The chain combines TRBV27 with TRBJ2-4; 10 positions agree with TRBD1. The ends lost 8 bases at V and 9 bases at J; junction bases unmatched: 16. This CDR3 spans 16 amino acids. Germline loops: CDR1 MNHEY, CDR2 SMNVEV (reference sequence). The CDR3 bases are TGTGCCAGCGCTAACGGACAGGGGGGTCCTTATGGCATTCAGTACTTC. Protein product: CASANGQGGPYGIQYF.

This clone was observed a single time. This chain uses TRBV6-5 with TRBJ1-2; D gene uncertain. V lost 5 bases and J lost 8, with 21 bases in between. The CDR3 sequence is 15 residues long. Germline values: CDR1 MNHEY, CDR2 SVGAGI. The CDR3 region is CASSPHIEGASGYTF. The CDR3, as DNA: TGTGCCAGCAGTCCGCACATAGAGGGTGCTAGCGGCTACACCTTC.

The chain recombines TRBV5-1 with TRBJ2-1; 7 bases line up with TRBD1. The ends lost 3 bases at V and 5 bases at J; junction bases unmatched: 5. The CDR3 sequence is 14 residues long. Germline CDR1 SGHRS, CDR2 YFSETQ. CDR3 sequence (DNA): TGCGCCAGCAGCTCACAGGGGACAGACAATGAGCAGTTCTTC. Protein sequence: CASSSQGTDNEQFF.

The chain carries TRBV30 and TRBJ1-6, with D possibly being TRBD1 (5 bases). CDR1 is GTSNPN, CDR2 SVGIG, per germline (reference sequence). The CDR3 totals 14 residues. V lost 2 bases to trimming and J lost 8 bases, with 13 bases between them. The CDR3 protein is CAWSRVGDYSPLHF. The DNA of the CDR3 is TGTGCCTGGAGTAGGGTGGGGGATTATTCACCCCTCCACTTT.

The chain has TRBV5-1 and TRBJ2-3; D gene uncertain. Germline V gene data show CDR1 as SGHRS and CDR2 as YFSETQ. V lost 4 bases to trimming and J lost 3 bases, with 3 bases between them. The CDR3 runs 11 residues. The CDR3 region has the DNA TGCGCCAGCAGCGAAACAGATACGCAGTATTTT. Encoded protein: CASSETDTQYF.

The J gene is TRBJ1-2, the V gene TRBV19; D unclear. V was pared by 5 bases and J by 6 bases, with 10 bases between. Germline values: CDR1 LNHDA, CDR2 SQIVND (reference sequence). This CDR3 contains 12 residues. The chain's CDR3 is CASSGLEDGYTF. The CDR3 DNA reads TGTGCCAGTAGTGGATTGGAGGATGGCTACACCTTC.

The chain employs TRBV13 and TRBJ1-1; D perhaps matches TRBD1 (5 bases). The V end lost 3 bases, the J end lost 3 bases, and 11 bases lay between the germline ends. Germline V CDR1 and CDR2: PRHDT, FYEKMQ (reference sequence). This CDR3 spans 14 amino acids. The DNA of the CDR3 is TGTGCCAGCAGCTTCCGGACATCCTACACTGAAGCTTTCTTT. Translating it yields CASSFRTSYTEAFF.

The CDR3 protein is CASRLSSTGSNYGYTF. CDR3 DNA: TGTGCCAGCAGATTATCGTCGACAGGCTCAAACTATGGCTACACCTTC. The V gene is TRBV7-2, the J gene TRBJ1-2; TRBD1 might be the D (6 bases). The germline gives CDR1 SGHTA, CDR2 FQGNSA. Trimming shortened V by 6 bases and J by 2 bases, and 19 bases separated the two germline ends. The CDR3 extends over 16 amino acids.

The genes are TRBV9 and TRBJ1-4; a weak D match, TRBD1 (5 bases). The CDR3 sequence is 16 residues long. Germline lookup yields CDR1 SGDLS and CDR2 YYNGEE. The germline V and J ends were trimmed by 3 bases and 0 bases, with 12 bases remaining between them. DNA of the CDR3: TGTGCCAGCAGCGCCCGACAGTCCCCAACTAATGAAAAACTGTTTTTT. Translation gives CASSARQSPTNEKLFF.

CDR3 loop: CASSLQDYTEAFF. The CDR3 nucleotides read TGTGCCAGCAGCTTACAGGATTACACTGAAGCTTTCTTT. This chain links TRBV7-9 with TRBJ1-1; D remains unclear. The germline V gene has CDR1 SEHNR and CDR2 FQNEAQ (reference sequence). The V gene lost 2 bases and the J gene lost 3 bases, with 7 bases spanning the gap. The CDR3 totals 13 residues.

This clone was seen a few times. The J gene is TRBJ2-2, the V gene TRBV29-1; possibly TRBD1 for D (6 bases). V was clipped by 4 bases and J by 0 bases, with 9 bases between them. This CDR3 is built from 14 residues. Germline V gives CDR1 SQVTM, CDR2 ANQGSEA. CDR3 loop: CSVGQAANTGELFF. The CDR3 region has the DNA TGCAGCGTTGGACAGGCCGCGAACACCGGGGAGCTGTTTTTT.

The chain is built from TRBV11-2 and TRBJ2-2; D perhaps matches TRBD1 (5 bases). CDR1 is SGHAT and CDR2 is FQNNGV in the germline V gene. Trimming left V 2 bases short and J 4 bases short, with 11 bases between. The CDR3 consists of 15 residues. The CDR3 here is CASSLIAGRTGELFF. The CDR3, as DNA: TGTGCCAGCAGCTTAATTGCAGGGCGCACCGGGGAGCTGTTTTTT.

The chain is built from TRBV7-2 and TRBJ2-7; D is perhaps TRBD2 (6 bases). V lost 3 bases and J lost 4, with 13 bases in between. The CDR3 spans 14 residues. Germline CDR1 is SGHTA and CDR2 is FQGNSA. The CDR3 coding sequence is TGTGCCAGCAGCTTCAATGGAGGGAGTTACGAGCAGTACTTC. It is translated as CASSFNGGSYEQYF.

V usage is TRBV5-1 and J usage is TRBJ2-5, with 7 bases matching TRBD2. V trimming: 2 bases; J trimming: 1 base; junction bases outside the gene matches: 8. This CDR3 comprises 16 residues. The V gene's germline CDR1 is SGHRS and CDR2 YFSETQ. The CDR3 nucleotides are TGCGCCAGCAGCTTTACTGGCGGGGGAGTCCAAGAGACCCAGTACTTC. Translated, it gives CASSFTGGGVQETQYF.